This TCR beta chain derives from a study of CD8 T cells in Susac syndrome. It was treatment-naive patients with stable or active relapsing-remitting disease who made up the multiple sclerosis controls. TEMRA cells were FACS-enriched, with CD8+ and CD4+ T cells isolated negatively. The CDR3 loop spans 14 amino acids. The germline gives CDR1 SSHAT, CDR2 FNYEAQ (reference sequence). A quantity of about 0.5 to 1 ug RNA underwent reverse transcription using random hexamers. Amplification of TCR beta CDR3 by immunoSEQ multiplex PCR spanned 54 Vbeta and 13 Jbeta. TCRdb reprocessed the immunoSEQ multiplex PCR reads via MiXCR and lists one record per CDR3 protein. The data contain about 300,000 distinct CDR3 sequences, 70% to 90% of them seen just once; the ten biggest clones take up over 0.095%. For this clonotype: The germline gene is not matched at one end of the junction; a read error may be the cause.

This TCR came from a human donor with multiple sclerosis. The sequenced sample was CD8+ T cells from PBMCs. The J gene is TRBJ2-1, the V gene TRBV7-7; D call uncertain. CDR3 bases: TGTGCTAGCAGCCCCACGGTCCTAGACAATGAGCAGTTCTTC. Protein sequence: CASSPTVLDNEQFF.